This T cell receptor beta chain is from a study of metastatic and nonmetastatic thyroid tumors. Study information: Thyroid patients, malignant and benign, had repertoires compared across blood and tumor or nodule tissue.

Source study methods: The distant-metastasis classifier for papillary thyroid cancer was built from CDR3 differences across clinicopathological groups. TCRdb re-called the PCR reads with MiXCR. None of the V and J calls come from the authors' own analysis; TCRdb made them. This table holds about 9,300 clones, around 28% found once. This clone was counted ten times or more. No patient received treatment before thyroid surgery. J was trimmed by 1 base and V by 10 bases; bases with no gene match: 10. The V gene's germline CDR1 is LNHDA and CDR2 SQIVND (reference sequence). CDR3 length: 16 amino acids. This clonotype was obtained from a female donor with papillary thyroid cancer or a benign thyroid nodule (not recorded which). Some clones in this sample may be carry-over from other donors' samples. What was sequenced was tumor tissue. The genes are TRBV19 and TRBJ2-3; 11 bases agree with TRBD2. CDR3 sequence reads: CATCPSGRTGTDTQYF. CDR3 sequence (DNA): TGTGCCACCTGCCCTAGCGGGAGGACTGGCACAGATACGCAGTATTTT.